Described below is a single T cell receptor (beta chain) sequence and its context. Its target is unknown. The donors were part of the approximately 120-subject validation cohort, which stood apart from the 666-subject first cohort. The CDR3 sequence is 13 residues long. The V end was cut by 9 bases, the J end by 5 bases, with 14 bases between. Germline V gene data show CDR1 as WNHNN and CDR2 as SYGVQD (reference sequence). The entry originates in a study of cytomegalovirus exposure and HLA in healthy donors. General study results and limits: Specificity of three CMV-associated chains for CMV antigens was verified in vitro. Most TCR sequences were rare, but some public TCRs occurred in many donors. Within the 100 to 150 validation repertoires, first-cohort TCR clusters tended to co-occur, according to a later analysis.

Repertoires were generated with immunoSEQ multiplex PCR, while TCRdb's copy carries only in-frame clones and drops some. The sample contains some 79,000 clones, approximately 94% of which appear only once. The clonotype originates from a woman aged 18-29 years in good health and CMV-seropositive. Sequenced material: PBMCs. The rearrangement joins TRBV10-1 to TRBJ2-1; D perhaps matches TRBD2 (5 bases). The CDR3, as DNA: TGCGCCAGTTCGCGGGTACCGGACAATGAGCAGTTCTTC. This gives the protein CASSRVPDNEQFF.